The clone carrying this T cell receptor beta chain occurred once. The entry originates in a study of control samples from healthy donors and cancer patients. Data came from immunoSEQ multiplex PCR; TCRdb stores just in-frame clones and leaves some out. Here the sample spans about 100,000 clones, roughly nine tenths being singletons. Looked up from germline, CDR1 is SGHTA and CDR2 is FQGNSA. Trimming cost V 1 base and J 0 bases, with 11 bases left between them. The CDR3 sequence is 16 residues long. The J gene is TRBJ2-3, the V gene TRBV7-2, with D unclear. Sequencing was performed on blood. This sequence originates from a woman in her forties or fifties in good health. CDR3 residues: CASSLDTGASTDTQYF. In DNA, the CDR3 is TGTGCCAGCAGCTTAGATACCGGAGCTAGCACAGATACGCAGTATTTT.